Sequencing of this T cell receptor (beta chain) was carried out in a study of neoadjuvant anti-PD-1 for oral cavity cancer. Profiled with immunoSEQ multiplex PCR; TCRdb holds only in-frame clones, not every one. The repertoire consists of approximately 83,000 clones, with roughly 80% occurring once and the leading ten covering around 3.1%. The sequenced sample was PBMCs, obtained before nivolumab (anti-PD-1) treatment. The sequence was collected from a person aged 40 to 85 with oral cavity squamous cell carcinoma.

In nucleotides, the CDR3 is TGTGCCAGCAGACGCCCCGGGACAGACAATGAGCAGTTCTTC. This codes for CASRRPGTDNEQFF. The rearrangement uses TRBV6-5 and TRBJ2-1; 7 bases align to TRBD1. The CDR3 spans 14 residues. V dropped 6 bases and J dropped 5; count of bases not matched to a gene: 7. CDR1 is MNHEY and CDR2 is SVGAGI in the germline V gene.